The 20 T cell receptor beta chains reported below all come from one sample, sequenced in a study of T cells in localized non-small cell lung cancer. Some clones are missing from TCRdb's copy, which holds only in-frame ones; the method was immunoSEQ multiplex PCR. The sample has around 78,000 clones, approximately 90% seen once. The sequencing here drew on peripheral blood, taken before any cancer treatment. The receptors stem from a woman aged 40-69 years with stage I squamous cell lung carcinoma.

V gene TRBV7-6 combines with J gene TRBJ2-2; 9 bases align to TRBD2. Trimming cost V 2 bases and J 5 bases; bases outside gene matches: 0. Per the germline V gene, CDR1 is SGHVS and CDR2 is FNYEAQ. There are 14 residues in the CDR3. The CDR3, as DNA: TGTGCCAGCAGCTTACTAGCGGGGACCGGGGAGCTGTTTTTT. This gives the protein CASSLLAGTGELFF. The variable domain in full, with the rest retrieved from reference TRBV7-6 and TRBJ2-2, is GAGVSQSPRYKVTKRGQDVALRCDPISGHVSLYWYRQALGQGPEFLTYFNYEAQQDKSGLPNDRFSAERPEGSISTLTIQRTEQRDSAMYRCASSLLAGTGELFFGEGSRLTVL.

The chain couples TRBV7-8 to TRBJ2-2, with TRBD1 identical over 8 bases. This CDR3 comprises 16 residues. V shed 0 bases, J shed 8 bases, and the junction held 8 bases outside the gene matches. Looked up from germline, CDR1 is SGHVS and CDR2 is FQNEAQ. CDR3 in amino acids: CASSLAGTGFLGELFF. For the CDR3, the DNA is TGTGCCAGCAGCTTAGCGGGGACAGGTTTTTTAGGGGAGCTGTTTTTT.

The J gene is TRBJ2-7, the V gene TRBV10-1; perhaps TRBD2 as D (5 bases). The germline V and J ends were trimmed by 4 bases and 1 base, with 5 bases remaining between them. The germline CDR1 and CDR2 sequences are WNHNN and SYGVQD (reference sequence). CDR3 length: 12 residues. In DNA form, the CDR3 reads TGCGCCAGCAGTGCGGGATCCTACGAGCAGTACTTC. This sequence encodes CASSAGSYEQYF.

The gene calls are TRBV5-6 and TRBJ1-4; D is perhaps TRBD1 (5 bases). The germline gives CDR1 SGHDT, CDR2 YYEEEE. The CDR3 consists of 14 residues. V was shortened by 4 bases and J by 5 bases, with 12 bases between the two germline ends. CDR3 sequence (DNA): TGTGCCAGCAGCCCCGGCGGGGGGAATGAAAAACTGTTTTTT. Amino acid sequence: CASSPGGGNEKLFF.

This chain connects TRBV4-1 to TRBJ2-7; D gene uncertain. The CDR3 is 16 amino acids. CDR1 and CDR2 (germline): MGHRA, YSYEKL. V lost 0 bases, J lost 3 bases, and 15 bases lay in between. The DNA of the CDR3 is TGCGCCAGCAGCCAAGATATTAAGGGTAACCTCTACGAGCAGTACTTC. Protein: CASSQDIKGNLYEQYF.

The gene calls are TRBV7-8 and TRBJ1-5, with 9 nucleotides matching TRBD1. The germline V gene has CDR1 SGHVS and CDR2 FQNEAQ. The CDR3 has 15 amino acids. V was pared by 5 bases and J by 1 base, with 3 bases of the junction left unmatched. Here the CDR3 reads CASSHGTGSNQPQHF. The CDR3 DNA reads TGTGCCAGCAGCCACGGGACAGGGAGCAATCAGCCCCAGCATTTT.

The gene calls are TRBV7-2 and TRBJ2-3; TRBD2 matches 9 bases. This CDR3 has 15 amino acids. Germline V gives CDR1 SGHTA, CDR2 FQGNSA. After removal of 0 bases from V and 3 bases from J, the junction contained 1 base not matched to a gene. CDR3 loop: CASSLARGGTDTQYF. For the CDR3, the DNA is TGTGCCAGCAGCTTAGCGCGGGGGGGGACAGATACGCAGTATTTT.

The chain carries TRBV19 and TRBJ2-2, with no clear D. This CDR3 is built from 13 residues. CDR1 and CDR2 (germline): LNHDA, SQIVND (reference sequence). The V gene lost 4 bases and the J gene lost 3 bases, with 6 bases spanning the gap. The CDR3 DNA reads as TGTGCCAGTAGTAGGCAGGACACCGGGGAGCTGTTTTTT. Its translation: CASSRQDTGELFF.

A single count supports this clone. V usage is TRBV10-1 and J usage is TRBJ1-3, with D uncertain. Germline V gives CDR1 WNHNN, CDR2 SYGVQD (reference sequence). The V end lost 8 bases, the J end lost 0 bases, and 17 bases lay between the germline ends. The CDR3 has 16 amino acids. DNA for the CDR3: TGCGCCAGCCGCTCGTGGTCGAAGAGCTCTGGAAACACCATATATTTT. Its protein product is CASRSWSKSSGNTIYF.

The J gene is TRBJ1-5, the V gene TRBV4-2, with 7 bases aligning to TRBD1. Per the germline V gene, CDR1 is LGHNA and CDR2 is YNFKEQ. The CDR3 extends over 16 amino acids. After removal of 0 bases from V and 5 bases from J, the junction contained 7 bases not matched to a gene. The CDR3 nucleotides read TGTGCCAGCAGCCAAGATTTGGGACAGCCGTATCAGCCCCAGCATTTT. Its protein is CASSQDLGQPYQPQHF.

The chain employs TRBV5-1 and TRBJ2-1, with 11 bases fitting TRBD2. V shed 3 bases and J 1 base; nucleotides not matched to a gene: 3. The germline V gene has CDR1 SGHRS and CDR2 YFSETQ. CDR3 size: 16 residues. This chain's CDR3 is CASSSIAGGSYNEQFF. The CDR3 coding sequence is TGCGCCAGCAGCTCGATAGCGGGGGGGTCCTACAATGAGCAGTTCTTC.

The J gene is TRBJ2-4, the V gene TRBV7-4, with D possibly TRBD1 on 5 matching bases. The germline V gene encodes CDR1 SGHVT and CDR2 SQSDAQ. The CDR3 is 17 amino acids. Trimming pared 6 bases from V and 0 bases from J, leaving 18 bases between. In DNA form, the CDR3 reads TGTGCCAGCAGTTGTGATCACAGGTTTCTAGCCAAAAACATTCAGTACTTC. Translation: CASSCDHRFLAKNIQYF.

The CDR3 region is CASSRSSSDNEKLFF. The CDR3 region has the DNA TGTGCCAGCAGCCGGAGTAGTAGCGATAATGAAAAACTGTTTTTT. The chain is built from TRBV5-4 and TRBJ1-4; D remains unclear. CDR1 and CDR2 (germline): SGHNT, YYREEE (reference sequence). V shed 4 bases and J shed 4 bases, with 14 bases lying between them. The CDR3 is 15 amino acids.

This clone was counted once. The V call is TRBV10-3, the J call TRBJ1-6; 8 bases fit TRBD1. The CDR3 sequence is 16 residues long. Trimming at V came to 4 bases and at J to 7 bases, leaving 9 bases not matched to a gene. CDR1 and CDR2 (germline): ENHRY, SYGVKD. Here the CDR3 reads CAISGTGGQGNSPLHF. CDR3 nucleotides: TGTGCCATCAGTGGTACAGGGGGACAAGGGAATTCACCCCTCCACTTT.

The CDR3 DNA follows: TGTGCCAGCGGCCTAGGTCGGTCCTACGAGCAGTACTTC. This translates into CASGLGRSYEQYF. V is TRBV27 and J is TRBJ2-7; D unclear. Germline V gene lookup returns CDR1 MNHEY and CDR2 SMNVEV (reference sequence). Trimming removed 8 bases at V and 1 base at J, with 12 bases between. The CDR3 loop spans 13 amino acids.

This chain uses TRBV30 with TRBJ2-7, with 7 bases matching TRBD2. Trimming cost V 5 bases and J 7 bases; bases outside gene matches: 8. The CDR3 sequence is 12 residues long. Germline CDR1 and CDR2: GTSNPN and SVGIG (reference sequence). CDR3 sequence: CAWSQRGVEQYF. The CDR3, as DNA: TGTGCCTGGTCTCAACGGGGGGTTGAGCAGTACTTC. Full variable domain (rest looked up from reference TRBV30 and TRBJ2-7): SQTIHQWPATLVQPVGSPLSLECTVEGTSNPNLYWYRQAAGRGLQLLFYSVGIGQISSEVPQNLSASRPQDRQFILSSKKLLLSDSGFYLCAWSQRGVEQYFGPGTRLTVT.

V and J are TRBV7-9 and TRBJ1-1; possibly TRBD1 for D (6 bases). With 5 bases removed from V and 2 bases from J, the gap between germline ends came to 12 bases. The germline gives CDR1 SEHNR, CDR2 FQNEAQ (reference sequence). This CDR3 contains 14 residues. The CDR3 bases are TGTGCCAGCAGCGCTCTGACAGGAAACACTGAAGCTTTCTTT. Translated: CASSALTGNTEAFF.

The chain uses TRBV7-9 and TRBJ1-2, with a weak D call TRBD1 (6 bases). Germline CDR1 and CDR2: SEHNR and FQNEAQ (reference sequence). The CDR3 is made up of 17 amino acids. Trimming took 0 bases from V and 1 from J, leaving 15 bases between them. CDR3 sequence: CASSLASQGYFNYGYTF. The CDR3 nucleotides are TGTGCCAGCAGCTTAGCCTCACAGGGCTACTTTAACTATGGCTACACCTTC.

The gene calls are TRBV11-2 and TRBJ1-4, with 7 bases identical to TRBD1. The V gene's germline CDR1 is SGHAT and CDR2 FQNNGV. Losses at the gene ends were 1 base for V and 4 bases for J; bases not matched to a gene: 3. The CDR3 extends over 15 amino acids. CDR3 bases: TGTGCCAGCAGCTTAGGTGACAGGGTTAATGAAAAACTGTTTTTT. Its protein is CASSLGDRVNEKLFF.

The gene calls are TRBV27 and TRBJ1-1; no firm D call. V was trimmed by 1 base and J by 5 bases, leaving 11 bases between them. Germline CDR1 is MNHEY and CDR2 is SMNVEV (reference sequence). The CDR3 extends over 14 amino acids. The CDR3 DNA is TGTGCCAGCAGTTTATGGCGGCGGGAGACTGAAGCTTTCTTT. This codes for CASSLWRRETEAFF.